Listed below are T cell receptor beta chains from one sample, sequenced in a study of blood T cell repertoires in COVID-19. Sequenced by immunoSEQ multiplex PCR; TCRdb stores in-frame clones only, minus some. Counted here are under 250,000 clones, over 70% occurring once; the ten biggest clones make up 3.1%. Sequences were obtained from PBMCs or T cells enriched from blood (not recorded which). All receptors come from a woman aged 40 to 55 who had been exposed to COVID-19. Each CDR3 is given with its conserved first and last residue. The D gene is left open where the match is weak. Clone size appears in some rows only: once, few, many, or a class for an expanded clone.

j_call | d_call | v_call | clone_size | cdr3_aa | cdr3_nt
TRBJ2-2 | TRBD1 | TRBV7-9 | - | CASSENRGRNTGELFF | TGTGCCAGCAGCGAAAACAGGGGGAGGAACACCGGGGAGCTGTTTTTT
TRBJ1-5 | - | TRBV28 | - | CATRGNQPQHF | TGTGCCACGCGGGGAAATCAGCCCCAGCATTTT
TRBJ1-1 | - | TRBV3-1/TRBV3-2 | - | CASSQDTGLRAEAFF | TGTGCCAGCAGCCAAGATACAGGGTTGCGGGCTGAAGCTTTCTTT
TRBJ2-1 | - | TRBV5-1 | - | CASSLSGNEQFF | TGCGCCAGCAGCTTATCAGGGAATGAGCAGTTCTTC
TRBJ2-2 | TRBD2 | TRBV5-1 | - | CASSLDGGAGTGELFF | TGCGCCAGCAGCTTGGACGGGGGGGCCGGCACCGGGGAGCTGTTTTTT
TRBJ1-3 | - | TRBV28 | - | CLTRASSGNTIYF | TGTCTTACTAGGGCAAGCTCTGGAAACACCATATATTTT
TRBJ1-1 | TRBD1 | TRBV3-1/TRBV3-2 | - | CASSQGDRVGTEAFF | TGTGCCAGCAGCCAAGGGGACAGGGTAGGTACTGAAGCTTTCTTT
TRBJ1-4 | - | TRBV25-1 | - | CASSPRADNEKLFF | TGTGCCAGCAGCCCCAGGGCAGATAATGAAAAACTGTTTTTT
TRBJ1-1 | TRBD1 | TRBV4-1 | - | CASSHRRDRGMNTEAFF | TGCGCCAGCAGCCATCGCCGGGACAGGGGGATGAACACTGAAGCTTTCTTT
TRBJ1-5 | - | TRBV30 | - | CAWNRVGGQPQHF | TGTGCCTGGAATCGGGTGGGTGGTCAGCCCCAGCATTTT
TRBJ2-2 | TRBD2 | TRBV3-1/TRBV3-2 | - | CASSQESAGGNTGELFF | TGTGCCAGCAGCCAAGAAAGTGCGGGGGGGAACACCGGGGAGCTGTTTTTT
TRBJ2-3 | TRBD2 | TRBV9 | - | CASSTTGGLDTQYF | TGTGCCAGCAGCACAACGGGGGGGCTAGATACGCAGTATTTT
TRBJ2-1 | - | TRBV19 | - | CASNEGLYNEQFF | TGTGCCAGTAACGAGGGACTCTACAATGAGCAGTTCTTC
TRBJ1-5 | - | TRBV7-7 | - | CASIAQGYSNQPQHF | TGTGCCAGCATCGCGCAGGGCTATAGCAATCAGCCCCAGCATTTT
TRBJ1-2 | TRBD1 | TRBV10-3 | - | CAIRGTRGTGEITNYGYTF | TGTGCCATCAGAGGAACTCGGGGGACAGGGGAAATTACTAACTATGGCTACACCTTC
TRBJ1-4 | TRBD1 | TRBV25-1 | - | CASSESRTGGAFKEKLFF | TGTGCCAGCAGTGAATCGCGGACAGGGGGCGCTTTTAAGGAAAAACTGTTTTTT
TRBJ1-3 | - | TRBV5-4 | - | CASSLQGTGNTIYF | TGTGCCAGCAGCTTGCAGGGGACTGGAAACACCATATATTTT
TRBJ1-2 | - | TRBV4-2 | - | CASSSTETYGYTF | TGTGCCAGCAGCTCGACAGAAACCTATGGCTACACCTTC
TRBJ2-1 | - | TRBV9 | - | CASSEHINEQFF | TGTGCCAGCAGCGAGCATATAAATGAGCAGTTCTTC
TRBJ1-4 | TRBD1 | TRBV5-1 | - | CASNPGTGLGNEKLFF | TGCGCCAGCAACCCCGGGACAGGGTTAGGTAATGAAAAACTGTTTTTT
TRBJ2-2 | - | TRBV18 | few | CASPLGLNTGELFF | TGTGCCAGCCCGCTTGGCTTGAACACCGGGGAGCTGTTTTTT
TRBJ2-7 | TRBD1 | TRBV19 | - | CASSPTGGLPSYEQYF | TGTGCCAGTAGTCCCACAGGGGGCCTCCCCTCCTACGAGCAGTACTTC
TRBJ1-3 | TRBD1 | TRBV11-3 | - | CASSLGGTASGNTIYF | TGTGCCAGCAGCTTAGGGGGGACAGCCTCTGGAAACACCATATATTTT
TRBJ2-1 | TRBD2 | TRBV5-1 | - | CASSLEGGGYNEQFF | TGTGCCAGCAGCTTGGAGGGCGGGGGCTACAATGAGCAGTTCTTC
TRBJ1-6 | TRBD1 | TRBV20-1 | - | CSASQQGLTRNSPLHF | TGCAGTGCTAGTCAACAGGGGCTCACTCGGAATTCACCCCTCCACTTT
TRBJ2-1 | TRBD2 | TRBV11-3 | - | CASSPRGGRANPNEQFF | TGTGCCAGCAGCCCGAGGGGCGGGAGGGCCAATCCCAATGAGCAGTTCTTC
TRBJ1-2 | - | TRBV4-3 | few | CASSQGTGWGYGYTF | TGCGCCAGCAGCCAAGGTACAGGGTGGGGCTATGGCTACACCTTC
TRBJ1-1 | - | TRBV9 | - | CASSPHGGNTEAFF | TGTGCCAGCAGCCCACACGGGGGAAACACTGAAGCTTTCTTT
TRBJ2-2 | - | TRBV27 | - | CASSFLGDTGELFF | TGTGCCAGCAGTTTTCTCGGAGACACCGGGGAGCTGTTTTTT
TRBJ1-2 | - | TRBV30 | - | CAWTRSNGYTF | TGTGCCTGGACACGATCTAATGGCTACACCTTC
TRBJ2-1 | - | TRBV7-2 | - | CASSLDALTTYNEQFF | TGTGCCAGCAGCTTAGATGCACTAACAACCTACAATGAGCAGTTCTTC
TRBJ1-2 | - | TRBV25-1 | - | CASSERLTEGYTF | TGTGCCAGCAGTGAACGGCTGACAGAAGGCTACACCTTC
TRBJ1-2 | - | TRBV28 | - | CASSLGPSYGYTF | TGTGCCAGCAGTTTAGGCCCGTCCTATGGCTACACCTTC
TRBJ2-7 | TRBD1 | TRBV19 | - | CASSISSGGYEQYF | TGTGCCAGTAGTATTTCATCAGGGGGCTACGAGCAGTACTTC
TRBJ2-3 | TRBD2 | TRBV5-1 | - | CASSTSGTDTQYF | TGTGCCAGCAGCACTAGCGGCACAGATACGCAGTATTTT
TRBJ2-3 | - | TRBV28 | - | CATPLQYF | TGTGCCACCCCCCTGCAGTATTTT
TRBJ1-1 | TRBD1 | TRBV20-1 | - | CSASGGQVNTEAFF | TGCAGTGCTAGTGGTGGACAGGTGAACACTGAAGCTTTCTTT
TRBJ1-2 | TRBD1 | TRBV9 | - | CASSGGGQGTDSDYGYTF | TGTGCCAGCAGCGGAGGGGGACAGGGGACAGATAGTGACTATGGCTACACCTTC
TRBJ2-2 | - | TRBV18 | few | CASSTYANTGELFF | TGTGCCAGCTCCACCTACGCGAACACCGGGGAGCTGTTTTTT
TRBJ1-6 | TRBD1 | TRBV6-5 | - | CASSYSGQDNSPLHF | TGTGCCAGCAGTTACTCGGGACAGGATAATTCACCCCTCCACTTT
TRBJ1-1 | - | TRBV5-1 | - | CASSWALNTEAFF | TGTGCCAGCAGCTGGGCCTTGAACACTGAAGCTTTCTTT
TRBJ1-2 | - | TRBV7-8 | - | CASSPRRVDGYTF | TGTGCCAGCAGCCCGAGGAGGGTGGACGGCTACACCTTC
TRBJ1-2 | - | TRBV6-5 | once | CASSYSTEGYTF | TGTGCCAGCAGTTACTCGACGGAGGGCTACACCTTC
TRBJ2-1 | TRBD2 | TRBV27 | once | CASSLAGENGGEQFF | TGTGCCAGCAGTTTAGCGGGGGAAAACGGAGGTGAGCAGTTCTTC
TRBJ2-2 | TRBD2 | TRBV6-5 | - | CASQVAGVNTGELFF | TGTGCCAGCCAAGTAGCGGGAGTGAACACCGGGGAGCTGTTTTTT
TRBJ2-3 | TRBD2 | TRBV7-2 | - | CASSGGTSGSTNTDTQYF | TGTGCCAGCAGCGGAGGGACTAGCGGTTCTACAAACACAGATACGCAGTATTTT
TRBJ2-5 | TRBD2 | TRBV7-3 | - | CASSPRGLAGGGLETQYF | TGTGCCAGCAGCCCCCGGGGACTAGCGGGAGGGGGCCTGGAGACCCAGTACTTC
TRBJ2-5 | - | TRBV7-9 | - | CASSLDASAGTPQYF | TGTGCCAGCAGCTTAGATGCTAGCGCGGGCACGCCCCAGTACTTC
TRBJ2-2 | - | TRBV5-6 | few | CASSFWAPYTGELFF | TGTGCCAGCAGCTTTTGGGCTCCGTACACCGGGGAGCTGTTTTTT